A single sample gave rise to the 18 T cell receptor beta chains below, sequenced in a study of T cell responses to AZD1222 COVID-19 vaccine. Profiling relied on immunoSEQ multiplex PCR, and the TCRdb table lists in-frame clones only, not all of them. In the table there are 95,000 to 150,000 clones, about nine tenths of which are singletons. Specimen: peripheral blood, collected 28 days after the second dose of the MenACWY control vaccine. Receptors originate from an adult who received the MenACWY meningococcal vaccine as a control.

This clone appeared a few times. The chain links TRBV24-1 to TRBJ2-3, with D unclear. Germline V gives CDR1 KGHDR, CDR2 SFDVKD. The CDR3 runs 14 residues. Trimming removed 7 bases at V and 2 bases at J, with 12 bases between. This CDR3 is CATSHASFTDTQYF. For the CDR3, the DNA is TGTGCCACCAGCCATGCTTCCTTCACAGATACGCAGTATTTT.

The rearrangement links TRBV6-1 to TRBJ1-1, with 8 nucleotides matching TRBD1. V gave up 2 bases and J gave up 5 bases; unmatched junction bases: 10. The CDR3 is made up of 16 amino acids. The germline V gene encodes CDR1 MNHNS and CDR2 SASEGT. The CDR3 sequence is CASSELFGQGATEAFF. The CDR3, as DNA: TGTGCCAGCAGTGAATTGTTTGGGCAGGGGGCAACTGAAGCTTTCTTT.

The chain links TRBV13 to TRBJ2-3; TRBD1 matches at 7 bases. Germline V lookup: CDR1 PRHDT, CDR2 FYEKMQ (reference sequence). This CDR3 comprises 16 residues. J lost 4 bases, V lost 5 bases, and 12 bases had no gene match. The CDR3 DNA reads as TGTGCCAGCAGCCTTAGGAGACAGGGTAGGCCAGATACGCAGTATTTT. Translated: CASSLRRQGRPDTQYF.

This chain joins TRBV6-1 and TRBJ1-4; 10 bases match TRBD1. J was trimmed by 8 bases and V by 4 bases; bases with no gene match: 10. The V gene's germline CDR1 is MNHNS and CDR2 SASEGT. This CDR3 region has 16 residues. CDR3 residues: CASSGWTTGGREKLFF. For the CDR3, the DNA is TGTGCCAGCAGTGGATGGACGACAGGGGGCAGGGAAAAACTGTTTTTT.

The rearrangement joins TRBV29-1 to TRBJ2-2; TRBD1 matches at 12 bases. The CDR3 runs 15 residues. Looked up from germline, CDR1 is SQVTM and CDR2 is ANQGSEA. The V and J ends lost 2 bases and 7 bases, in that order; junction bases with no gene match: 5. DNA for the CDR3: TGCAGCGTTGAAAGGGACAGGGGGCAAAACGGGGAGCTGTTTTTT. It codes for CSVERDRGQNGELFF.

This clone has a handful of counts. The chain combines TRBV6-5 with TRBJ1-5; no firm D call. V was pared by 0 bases and J by 5 bases, with 11 bases between. This CDR3 has 15 amino acids. Per germline, CDR1 MNHEY and CDR2 SVGAGI. As DNA, the CDR3 is TGTGCCAGCAGTTACTCGAGGTCAGGCCATCAGCCCCAGCATTTT. Residues: CASSYSRSGHQPQHF.

This clone appeared a single time. The rearrangement joins TRBV2 to TRBJ1-1; 8 nucleotides line up with TRBD1. The CDR3 is 12 amino acids. The junction had 4 bases not matched to a gene; V was cut back by 7 bases and J by 6 bases. Per the germline V gene, CDR1 is SNHLY and CDR2 is FYNNEI. Written as DNA, the CDR3 is TGTGCCAGCACCCAGGGGGCCTCTGAAGCTTTCTTT. Translating gives CASTQGASEAFF. Full variable domain (remainder filled in from reference TRBV2 and TRBJ1-1): EPEVTQTPSHQVTQMGQEVILRCVPISNHLYFYWYRQILGQKVEFLVSFYNNEISEKSEIFDDQFSVERPDGSNFTLKIRSTKLEDSAMYFCASTQGASEAFFGQGTRLTVV.

This clone was counted a few times. The rearrangement joins TRBV20-1 to TRBJ2-7, with 11 bases identical to TRBD2. The ends lost 3 bases at V and 7 bases at J; junction bases unmatched: 14. CDR1 DFQATT and CDR2 SNEGSKA come from the germline V gene (reference sequence). The CDR3 has 16 amino acids. The chain's CDR3 is CSASPSGRTTWGEQYF. CDR3 DNA: TGCAGTGCTAGTCCTAGCGGGAGGACCACCTGGGGGGAGCAGTACTTC.

The genes are TRBV6-5 and TRBJ2-1; D remains unclear. The CDR3 extends over 13 amino acids. CDR1 is MNHEY, CDR2 SVGAGI, per germline. V lost 2 bases to trimming and J lost 8 bases, with 10 bases between them. The CDR3 protein is CASSYGYSHEQFF. The CDR3 nucleotides read TGTGCCAGCAGTTACGGGTATTCGCATGAGCAGTTCTTC.

The chain recombines TRBV5-1 with TRBJ2-3, with D unclear. In germline, CDR1 is SGHRS, CDR2 YFSETQ. This CDR3 comprises 13 residues. The V end was cut by 3 bases, the J end by 2 bases, with 7 bases between. The DNA of the CDR3 is TGCGCCAGCAGCTCTCCGAACACAGATACGCAGTATTTT. Translating it yields CASSSPNTDTQYF.

V gene TRBV28 combines with J gene TRBJ1-1; 7 nucleotides agree with TRBD1. With V trimmed by 10 bases and J by 1 base, 9 bases remained unmatched. Germline V gives CDR1 MDHEN, CDR2 SYDVKM. The CDR3 is 14 residues long. CDR3 loop: CATHRGLENTEAFF. CDR3 in DNA: TGTGCCACACACAGGGGACTGGAGAACACTGAAGCTTTCTTT.

This chain connects TRBV6-5 to TRBJ1-2; 7 positions agree with TRBD1. Germline V lookup: CDR1 MNHEY, CDR2 SVGAGI. This CDR3 comprises 15 residues. With V trimmed by 2 bases and J by 8 bases, 11 bases remained unmatched. CDR3 DNA sequence: TGTGCCAGCAGTTACCCAAGAACCGACAGGGAGGGCTACACCTTC. As protein: CASSYPRTDREGYTF.

This clone was observed a single time. The chain links TRBV28 to TRBJ2-1, with a tentative D call TRBD2 (5 bases). Germline CDR1 is MDHEN and CDR2 is SYDVKM. Trimming left V 5 bases short and J 7 bases short, with 9 bases between. This CDR3 is 12 amino acids long. The CDR3 spells CASSPTRNEQFF. As DNA, the CDR3 is TGTGCCAGCAGTCCTACTAGGAATGAGCAGTTCTTC. Combining the CDR3 with reference TRBV28 and TRBJ2-1 gives the whole variable domain DVKVTQSSRYLVKRTGEKVFLECVQDMDHENMFWYRQDPGLGLRLIYFSYDVKMKEKGDIPEGYSVSREKKERFSLILESASTNQTSMYLCASSPTRNEQFFGPGTRLTVL.

The chain couples TRBV11-2 to TRBJ1-3; 10 bases align to TRBD1. Germline V gene sequence: CDR1 SGHAT, CDR2 FQNNGV. The CDR3 has 15 amino acids. The junction had 3 bases not matched to a gene; V was cut back by 5 bases and J by 2 bases. CDR3 in amino acids: CASSRGQGAGNTIYF. CDR3 coding DNA: TGTGCCAGCAGCAGAGGACAGGGGGCTGGAAACACCATATATTTT.

This chain joins TRBV5-1 and TRBJ2-3; possibly TRBD2 for D (7 bases). This CDR3 spans 14 amino acids. Germline V lookup: CDR1 SGHRS, CDR2 YFSETQ. V shed 5 bases and J shed 2 bases, with 12 bases lying between them. In nucleotides, the CDR3 is TGCGCCAGCAGGGGGGGGACACCCACAGATACGCAGTATTTT. Its translation: CASRGGTPTDTQYF.

The rearrangement links TRBV2 to TRBJ2-3; 11 bases map to TRBD2. Per the germline V gene, CDR1 is SNHLY and CDR2 is FYNNEI. With 11 bases clipped from V and 5 bases from J, the junction kept 9 bases outside the gene matches. The CDR3 sequence is 14 residues long. CDR3 sequence: CAGEGGLAGDTQYF. CDR3 in DNA: TGTGCCGGGGAGGGAGGACTAGCGGGAGATACGCAGTATTTT.

This clone was observed a single time. V is TRBV7-9 and J is TRBJ1-1, with TRBD1 matching 7 bases. This CDR3 is built from 17 residues. V lost 4 bases, J lost 1 base, and 12 bases stayed unmatched. CDR1 and CDR2 (germline): SEHNR, FQNEAQ (reference sequence). The DNA of the CDR3 is TGTGCCAGCAGCTCATTCAACAGGGGCGCAAAGAACACTGAAGCTTTCTTT. This codes for CASSSFNRGAKNTEAFF. Drawing the rest from reference TRBV7-9 and TRBJ1-1, the complete variable domain is DTGVSQNPRHKITKRGQNVTFRCDPISEHNRLYWYRQTLGQGPEFLTYFQNEAQLEKSRLLSDRFSAERPKGSFSTLEIQRTEQGDSAMYLCASSSFNRGAKNTEAFFGQGTRLTVV.

The chain recombines TRBV7-9 with TRBJ2-5; 9 positions agree with TRBD2. Germline CDR1 is SEHNR and CDR2 is FQNEAQ (reference sequence). The CDR3 has 15 residues. Losses at the gene ends were 1 base for V and 5 bases for J; bases not matched to a gene: 5. CDR3 DNA: TGTGCCAGCAGCTTAGAGCTAGCGGGGTGGGAGACCCAGTACTTC. As protein: CASSLELAGWETQYF.